This TCR beta chain appears in the sequencing data of a study of Ad26.COV2.S vaccination and SARS-CoV-2 variants. Overall study results and limits: Responses of T cells in total may have been underestimated by the TCR breadth and depth analyses.

This clone was found a few times. Its matching antigen is unknown. The treatment here: over 15 received Ad26.COV2.S at low or high dose, single or two shots; about 5 received placebo; per-sample allocation not given. The study sampled participants on day 63 after the first vaccine or placebo injection. The protocol was immunoSEQ multiplex PCR, while the TCRdb copy is restricted to in-frame clones and leaves out a portion. The sample shows fewer than 600,000 clones, about nine tenths of them seen only once. The TCR was taken from a person aged 18-65 years who received the Ad26.COV2.S COVID-19 vaccine or a placebo. The sample in question was peripheral blood, obtained in a trial of Ad26.COV2.S vaccine versus placebo.

This CDR3 is CSASLPGLEGEAFF. The DNA for the CDR3 is TGCAGTGCTAGTCTCCCAGGTTTGGAGGGTGAAGCTTTCTTT. This chain joins TRBV20-1 and TRBJ1-1, with D hard to call. This CDR3 spans 14 amino acids. Germline-derived CDR1 and CDR2 are DFQATT and SNEGSKA (reference sequence). V was trimmed by 3 bases and J by 7 bases, leaving 18 bases between them.